This T cell receptor (beta chain) comes out of a study of T cells after posttransplantation cyclophosphamide. CDR1 and CDR2 from the germline V gene are SGHVS and FNYEAQ. Trimming stripped 2 bases from V and 0 bases from J, with 6 bases between. The CDR3 totals 14 residues. General study results and limits: Tissue-infiltrating T cells from skin or gut overlapped little with blood T cells. Later blood repertoires were often dominated by clones from the donor CD8+ memory compartment. Recipient CMV seropositivity and CMV reactivation strongly tracked TRB clonality.

Peripheral blood was collected from the related graft donor on the marrow donation day. Clones were read by immunoSEQ multiplex PCR, and TCRdb kept only the in-frame ones, dropping some. The sample contains about 33,000 clones, none of them singletons. In this sample, this clone turned up many times. Its antigen remains unknown. This clonotype was obtained from a girl aged 10 to 17 in good health, CMV-negative, and a related stem cell transplant donor. The V and J genes are TRBV7-6 and TRBJ2-3, with D perhaps matching TRBD2 (6 bases). The sequencing sample was made of PBMCs. The CDR3 here is CASSLSGSTDTQYF. The DNA of the CDR3 is TGTGCCAGCAGCTTAAGCGGGAGCACAGATACGCAGTATTTT.